Reported below is one T cell receptor (beta chain). The record originates from a study of blood T cell repertoires in COVID-19. Study-level background: Material from acute and convalescent COVID-19 was sourced from the United States, Italy and Spain.

Data came from immunoSEQ multiplex PCR; TCRdb stores just in-frame clones and leaves some out. The data show over 300,000 clones, over 75% seen once. Clinical histories supplied by participants themselves formed the basis of cohort assignment. Cohort 3 donors counted as recovered after two negative PCRs, clearance, or resolved symptoms. Germline values: CDR1 MDHEN, CDR2 SYDVKM. CDR3 size: 15 residues. With V trimmed by 8 bases and J by 3 bases, 10 bases remained unmatched. Sequencing used PBMCs or T cells enriched from blood (not recorded which). J is TRBJ2-7 and V is TRBV28; TRBD2 aligns across 10 bases. The sequence came from a woman in her thirties or forties who had recovered from COVID-19. CDR3 in amino acids: CASGTAGLAFYEQYF. In DNA form, the CDR3 reads TGTGCCAGCGGAACCGCGGGACTAGCGTTCTACGAGCAGTACTTC.